Included here is one TCR beta chain sequence, with context. The cohort comprised adults aged about 18 to 90 years residing in around 25 US areas. Donors in Cohort 3 counted as recovered after two negative PCRs, clearance, or symptom resolution. The data originate from a study of blood T cell repertoires in COVID-19. As for the study in general: Sources were T cells, B-cell-depleted T cells, or PBMCs; the material itself was cDNA or gDNA.

CDR3 size: 16 residues. Germline V gives CDR1 MNHEY, CDR2 SVGAGI. J was trimmed by 5 bases and V by 2 bases; bases with no gene match: 7. Per the authors' pipeline: It was from reference gene primer amplification that nucleated cell counts were estimated. The table came from immunoSEQ multiplex PCR; TCRdb's copy has only in-frame clones and leaves some out. V, J and clone size were drawn from that table, and D and trimming were deduced from the DNA. The table has around 190,000 clones, approximately 78% seen once. Source material: PBMCs or T cells enriched from blood (not recorded which). This receptor was identified in a man aged 35 to 55 who had recovered from COVID-19. V and J are TRBV6-5 and TRBJ1-4; 8 bases are a match to TRBD1. CDR3 sequence reads: CASSYGTGLLNEKLFF. In DNA, the CDR3 is TGTGCCAGCAGTTACGGGACAGGCCTATTGAATGAAAAACTGTTTTTT.